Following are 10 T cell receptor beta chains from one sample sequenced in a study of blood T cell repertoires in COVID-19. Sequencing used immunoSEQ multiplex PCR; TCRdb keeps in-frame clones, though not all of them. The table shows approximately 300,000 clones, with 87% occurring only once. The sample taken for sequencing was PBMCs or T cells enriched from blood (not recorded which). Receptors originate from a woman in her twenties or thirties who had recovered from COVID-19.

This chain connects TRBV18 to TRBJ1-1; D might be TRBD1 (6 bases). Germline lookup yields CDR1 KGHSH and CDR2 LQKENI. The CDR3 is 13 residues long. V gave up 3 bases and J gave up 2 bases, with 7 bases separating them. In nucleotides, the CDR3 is TGTGCCAGCTCACCCGGGACAAACACTGAAGCTTTCTTT. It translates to CASSPGTNTEAFF.

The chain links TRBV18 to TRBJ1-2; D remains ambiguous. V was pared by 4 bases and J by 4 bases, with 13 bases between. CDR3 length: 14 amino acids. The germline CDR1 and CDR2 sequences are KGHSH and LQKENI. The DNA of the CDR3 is TGTGCCAGCTCACTCCCTCTAGAAGGCTATGGCTACACCTTC. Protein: CASSLPLEGYGYTF.

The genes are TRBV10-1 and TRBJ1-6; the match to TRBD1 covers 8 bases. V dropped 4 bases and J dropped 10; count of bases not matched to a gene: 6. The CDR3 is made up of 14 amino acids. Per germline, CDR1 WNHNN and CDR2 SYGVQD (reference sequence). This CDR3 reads CASSVDRGGSPLHF. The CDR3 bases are TGCGCCAGCAGTGTTGACAGGGGAGGATCACCCCTCCACTTT.

The CDR3 sequence: CASSLALSGNTIYF. Written as DNA, the CDR3 is TGCGCCAGCAGCTTAGCGCTATCTGGAAACACCATATATTTT. This chain connects TRBV5-1 to TRBJ1-3; D ambiguous. The CDR3 is 14 residues long. Germline CDR1 is SGHRS and CDR2 is YFSETQ. Trimming took off 2 bases at V and 1 base at J, with 7 bases between the two ends.

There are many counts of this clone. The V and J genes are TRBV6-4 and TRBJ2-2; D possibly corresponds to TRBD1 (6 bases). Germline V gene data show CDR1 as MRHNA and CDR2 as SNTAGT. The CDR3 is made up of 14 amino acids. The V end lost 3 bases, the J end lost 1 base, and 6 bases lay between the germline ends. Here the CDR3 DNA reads TGTGCCAGCAGTGAGGGACAGAACACCGGGGAGCTGTTTTTT. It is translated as CASSEGQNTGELFF.

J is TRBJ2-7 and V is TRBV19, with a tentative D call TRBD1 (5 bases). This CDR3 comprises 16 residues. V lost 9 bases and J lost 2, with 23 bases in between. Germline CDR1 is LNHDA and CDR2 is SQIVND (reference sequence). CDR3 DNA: TGTGCCAGCCGAGGCAGGGCAGCACCCATCACCTACGAGCAGTACTTC. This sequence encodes CASRGRAAPITYEQYF.

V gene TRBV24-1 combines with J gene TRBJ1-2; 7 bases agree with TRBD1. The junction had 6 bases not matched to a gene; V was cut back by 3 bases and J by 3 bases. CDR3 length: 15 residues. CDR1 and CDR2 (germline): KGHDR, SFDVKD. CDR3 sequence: CATSDPRGKDYGYTF. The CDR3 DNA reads TGTGCCACCAGTGATCCCAGGGGGAAAGACTATGGCTACACCTTC.

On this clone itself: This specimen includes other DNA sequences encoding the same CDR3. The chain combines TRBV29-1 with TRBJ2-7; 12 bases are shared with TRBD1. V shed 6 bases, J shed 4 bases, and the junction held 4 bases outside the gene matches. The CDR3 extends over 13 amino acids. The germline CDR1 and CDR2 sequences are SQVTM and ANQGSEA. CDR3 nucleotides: TGCAGCGTGGAGGGACAGGGGGCTTACGAGCAGTACTTC. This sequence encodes CSVEGQGAYEQYF.

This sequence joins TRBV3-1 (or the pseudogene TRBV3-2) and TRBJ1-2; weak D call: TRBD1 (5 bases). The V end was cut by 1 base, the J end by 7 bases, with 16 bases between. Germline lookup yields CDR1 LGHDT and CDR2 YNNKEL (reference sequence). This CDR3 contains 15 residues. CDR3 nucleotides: TGTGCCAGCAGCCAAGTCCCCCGCGGGGGAACTGGCTACACCTTC. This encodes CASSQVPRGGTGYTF.

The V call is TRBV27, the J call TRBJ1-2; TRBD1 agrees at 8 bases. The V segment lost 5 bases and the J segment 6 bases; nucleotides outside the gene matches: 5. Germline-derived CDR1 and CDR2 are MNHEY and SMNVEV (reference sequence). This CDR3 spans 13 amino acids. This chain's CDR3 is CASSPQGAHGYTF. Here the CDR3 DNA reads TGTGCCAGCAGTCCCCAGGGGGCCCATGGCTACACCTTC.